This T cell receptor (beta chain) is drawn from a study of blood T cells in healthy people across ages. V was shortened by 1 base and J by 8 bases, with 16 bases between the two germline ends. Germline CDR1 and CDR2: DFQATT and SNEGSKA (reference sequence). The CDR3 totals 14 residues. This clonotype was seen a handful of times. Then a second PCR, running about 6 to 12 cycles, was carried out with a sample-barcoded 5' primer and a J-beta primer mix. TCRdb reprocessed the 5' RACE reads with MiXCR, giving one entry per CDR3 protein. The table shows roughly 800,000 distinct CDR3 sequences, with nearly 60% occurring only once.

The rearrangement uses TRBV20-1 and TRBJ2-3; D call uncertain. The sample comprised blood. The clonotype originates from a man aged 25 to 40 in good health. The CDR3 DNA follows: TGCAGTGCTAGAGGTGTGGAGAACCCGGGTACGCAGTATTTT. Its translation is CSARGVENPGTQYF.